The present entry profiles one T cell receptor (beta chain) with its context. It has no known antigen specificity. Base qualities are not provided; no much larger clone lies one nucleotide away. The data stem from a study of OX40 agonist ivuxolimab in advanced cancers. In terms of the full investigation: The costimulatory receptor OX40 (CD134) was targeted by ivuxolimab, a fully human IgG2 agonistic monoclonal antibody. Partial responses occurred in three dose-escalation patients, of whom one had hepatocellular carcinoma and two had cutaneous melanoma. Patients were allowed to have had prior anti-PD-1, anti-PD-L1 or anti-CTLA-4 therapy, and around 40% of the dose-escalation patients had previously received checkpoint inhibitors. In the dose-escalation cohort, approximately 83% of patients were male, and the mean age was roughly 56 years with a range of about 20 to 79. Intravenous ivuxolimab was administered to patients every 2 weeks at six dose levels: 0.01, 0.1, 0.3, 1.5, 3 and 10 mg/kg. Of the approximately 50 dose-escalation patients, hepatocellular carcinoma was present in about 20, melanoma in roughly 15, renal cell carcinoma in 9 and head and neck cancer in 9. The purpose of peripheral TCRbeta sequencing was to test whether ivuxolimab changed TCR sequence diversity and led to clonal T-cell expansion. The monotherapy dose-escalation portion (N of about 50 patients) of the phase I ivuxolimab trial is reported in the paper. What the study reported, not specific to this receptor: The antigen specificity of the peripheral T cells that underwent clonal expansion was not determined. Clonal expansion of both CD4+ and CD8+ blood T cells was observed from baseline to week 6 at doses 0.1 to 3.0 mg/kg. In partial responders in the 0.1-3.0 mg/kg groups, normalized peripheral clonal expansion was found to be among the lowest, especially among CD8+ T cells. Low levels of normalized T-cell clonal expansion were also seen in some nonresponding patients. After ivuxolimab, expanded clones were on average more numerous among CD8+ T cells than among CD4+ T cells.

To sequence the TCRbeta CDR3 region, genomic DNA was isolated from the sorted cells. The immunoSEQ Assay was used for sequencing of TCRbeta CDR3 regions. TCRdb stores this immuneACCESS table with in-frame sequences only. Part of the clones is absent; in the studies checked, under half of the shortfall reflects unresolved V genes, and no reason is known for the rest. Recorded for this sample are fewer than 80,000 clones; roughly nine tenths of them occurred a single time. The ten most abundant clones make up roughly 4.2% of the sample. The trial excluded patients who had a history of autoimmune disease or who were on systemic immunosuppression. Peripheral blood for TCR sequencing was drawn from every dose cohort at baseline, at cycle 4 day 1 and at cycle 7 day 1. Samples came from an open-label, multicenter, first-in-human phase I dose-escalation trial of ivuxolimab. Adults with locally advanced or metastatic head and neck squamous cell, hepatocellular, melanoma or renal cell carcinoma were enrolled in the trial. CD4+ and CD8+ T cells were sorted separately from peripheral blood before TCR sequencing.

The source is an adult with an advanced solid tumor such as melanoma, head and neck, liver or kidney cancer. Here the sequenced sample was CD4+ or CD8+ T cells sorted from blood, taken in a trial of the OX40 agonist ivuxolimab.

The CDR3 has the sequence CSVEDRGSGVSGANVLTF. The bases read TGCAGCGTTGAAGATCGGGGTTCGGGAGTCTCTGGGGCCAACGTCCTGACTTTC. Recombination joined TRBV29-1 with TRBJ2-6; possibly the D gene is TRBD2, per 6 matching bases. V is shortened by 0 bases, J by 0 bases, and the region joining them spans 15 bases. Spanning cysteine to phenylalanine, the CDR3 consists of 18 amino acids. Of the read, only the CDR3 DNA is kept; its 54 bases are in frame from base 1. CDR1 SQVTM and CDR2 ANQGSEA are derived from the germline V gene.